This TCR beta chain was captured by sequencing in a study of blood T cell repertoires in COVID-19 (dated by TCRdb to the early 2020s). For the wider study: Collaborator samples came from the United States, Italy and Spain and covered acute and convalescent phases of COVID-19. The material from the prospective study consisted of cDNA or gDNA derived from T cells, B-cell-depleted T cells, or PBMCs. The dataset comprised deeply sampled blood TCRbeta repertoires from subjects exposed to, actively infected with, or recovered from COVID-19. Sample metadata almost always included a de-identified subject ID, COVID-19 status, age in years and sex. The samples were drawn from the first 160 participants of the ongoing ImmuneRACE study and from 1,254 subjects provided by 6 global collaborators. HLA class I and class II types, where available, came from metadata supplied by the sample provider rather than from assay-based typing. The repertoires were made available in a free public database intended to serve as a resource for research on the immune response to SARS-CoV-2.

This clone was observed a single time. What this receptor recognizes is not known. No base qualities exist here, and no much larger clone lies one base off it. General study outcomes and caveats: Clinical and demographic metadata were provided uncurated, with the amount varying by source and participant.

TCRbeta CDR3 regions were amplified from genomic DNA using the immunoSEQ Assay, a bias-controlled multiplex PCR. Turning to the authors' computational methods: Nucleated cell counts per sample were estimated from amplification of reference gene primers within the assay. To quantify the absolute abundance of each unique TCRbeta CDR3 rearrangement, sequence reads were collapsed and filtered. For each sample, productive Simpson clonality was calculated as the square root of Simpson's diversity index across productive rearrangements. TCRdb limited this immuneACCESS table to in-frame rearrangements with V and J called. A share of clones is missing; checked studies link under half to unresolved V genes, and the rest is unexplained. From that table come the V and J calls and clone size; the DNA was used to work out D and trimming. Across this sample there are roughly 140,000 clones, with 80% seen only once. The ten top clones hold approximately 3.5% of the sample.

V sheds 0 bases and J sheds 2 bases, leaving 9 bases between their ends. CDR1 is given as MGHRA and CDR2 as YSYEKL, both from the germline V gene. The CDR3 goes from the cysteine to the phenylalanine over 15 residues. Solely the CDR3 DNA is kept, with 45 bases framed from the first base. A second Seattle source provided samples from volunteer blood donors who had recovered from COVID-19. Collaborating institutions collected whole blood in K2EDTA tubes following their own protocols. For TCRbeta analysis, collaborators shipped samples as frozen whole blood, isolated PBMCs, or DNA extracted from either of those sample types.

The rearranged segments are TRBV4-1 and TRBJ2-3; no D segment can be confidently identified. The receptor's source is a man between 70 and 80 years old who had recovered from COVID-19. Input material: peripheral blood. CDR3 reads: CASSQEGSLTDTQYF. The DNA is as follows: TGCGCCAGCAGCCAAGAGGGCAGCCTCACAGATACGCAGTATTTT.